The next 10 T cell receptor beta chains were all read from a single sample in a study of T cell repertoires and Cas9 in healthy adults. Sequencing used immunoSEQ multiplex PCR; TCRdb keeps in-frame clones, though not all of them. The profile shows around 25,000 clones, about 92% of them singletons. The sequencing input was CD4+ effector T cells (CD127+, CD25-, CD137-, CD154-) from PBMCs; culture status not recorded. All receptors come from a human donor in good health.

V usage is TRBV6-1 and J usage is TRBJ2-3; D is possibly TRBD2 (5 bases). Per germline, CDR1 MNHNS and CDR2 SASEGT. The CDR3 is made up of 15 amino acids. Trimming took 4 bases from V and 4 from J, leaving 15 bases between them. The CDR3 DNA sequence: TGTGCCAGCAGTGTATACTCAATCGGGGCAGATACGCAGTATTTT. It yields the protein CASSVYSIGADTQYF.

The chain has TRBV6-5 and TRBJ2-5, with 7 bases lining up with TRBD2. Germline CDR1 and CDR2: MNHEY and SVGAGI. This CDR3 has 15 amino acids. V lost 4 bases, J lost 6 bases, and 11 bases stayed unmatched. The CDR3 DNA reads TGTGCCAGCAGTTCACGACGGGGAGGGGTGCAGACCCAGTACTTC. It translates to CASSSRRGGVQTQYF.

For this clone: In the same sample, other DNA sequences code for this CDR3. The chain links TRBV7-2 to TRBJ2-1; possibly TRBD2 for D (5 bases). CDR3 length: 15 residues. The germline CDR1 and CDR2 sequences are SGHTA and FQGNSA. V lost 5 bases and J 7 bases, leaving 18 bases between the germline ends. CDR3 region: CASSPGLSRANEQFF. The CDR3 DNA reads TGTGCCAGCAGCCCAGGACTTTCCCGCGCGAATGAGCAGTTCTTC.

In nucleotides, the CDR3 is TGCGCCAGCAGCCCGGACAGGGGGCGCCGGGGTCTAGCTTTCTTT. Its translation is CASSPDRGRRGLAFF. The chain employs TRBV5-1 and TRBJ1-1, with 11 positions matching TRBD1. The CDR3 contains 15 residues. V lost 4 bases to trimming and J lost 10 bases; unmatched junction nucleotides: 12. CDR1 SGHRS and CDR2 YFSETQ come from the germline V gene.

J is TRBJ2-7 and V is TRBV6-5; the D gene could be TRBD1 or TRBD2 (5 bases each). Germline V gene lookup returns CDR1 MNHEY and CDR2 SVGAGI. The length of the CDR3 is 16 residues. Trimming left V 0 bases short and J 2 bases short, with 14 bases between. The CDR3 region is CASSYSGTTATYEQYF. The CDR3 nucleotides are TGTGCCAGCAGTTACTCTGGGACCACCGCTACCTACGAGCAGTACTTC.

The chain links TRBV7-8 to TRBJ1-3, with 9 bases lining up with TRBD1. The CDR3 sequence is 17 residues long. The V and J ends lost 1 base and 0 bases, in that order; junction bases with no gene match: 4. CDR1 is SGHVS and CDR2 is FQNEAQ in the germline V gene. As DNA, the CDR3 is TGTGCCAGCAGCTTAGACAGGGGGCAGAGCTCTGGAAACACCATATATTTT. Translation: CASSLDRGQSSGNTIYF.

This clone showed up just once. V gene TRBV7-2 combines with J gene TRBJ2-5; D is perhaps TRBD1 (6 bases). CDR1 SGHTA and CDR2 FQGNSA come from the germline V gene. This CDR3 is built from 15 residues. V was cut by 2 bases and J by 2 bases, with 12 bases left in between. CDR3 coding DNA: TGTGCCAGCAGCTTACAGGGGTGGGAACAAGAGACCCAGTACTTC. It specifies CASSLQGWEQETQYF.

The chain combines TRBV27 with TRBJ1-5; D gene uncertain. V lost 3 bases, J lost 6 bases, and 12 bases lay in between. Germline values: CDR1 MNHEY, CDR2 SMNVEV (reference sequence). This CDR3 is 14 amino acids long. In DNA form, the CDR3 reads TGTGCCAGCAGTTTTTCAGGATGGGGTCAGCCCCAGCATTTT. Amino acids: CASSFSGWGQPQHF.

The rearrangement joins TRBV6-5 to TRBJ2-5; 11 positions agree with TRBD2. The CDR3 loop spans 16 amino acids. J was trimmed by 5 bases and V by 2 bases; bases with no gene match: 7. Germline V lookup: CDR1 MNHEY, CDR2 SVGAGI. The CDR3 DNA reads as TGTGCCAGCAGTTACATTAGCGGGGGGGCCGATGAGACCCAGTACTTC. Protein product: CASSYISGGADETQYF.

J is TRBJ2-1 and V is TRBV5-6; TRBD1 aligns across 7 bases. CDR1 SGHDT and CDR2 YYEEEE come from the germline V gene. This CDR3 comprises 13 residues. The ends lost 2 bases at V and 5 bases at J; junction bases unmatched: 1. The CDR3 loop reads CASSFDRDNEQFF. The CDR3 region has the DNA TGTGCCAGCAGCTTTGACAGGGACAATGAGCAGTTCTTC. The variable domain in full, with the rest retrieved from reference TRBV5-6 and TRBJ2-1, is DAGVTQSPTHLIKTRGQQVTLRCSPKSGHDTVSWYQQALGQGPQFIFQYYEEEERQRGNFPDRFSGHQFPNYSSELNVNALLLGDSALYLCASSFDRDNEQFFGPGTRLTVL.